Detailed here is one TCR beta chain. This sample stems from a study of human thymus T cells. The source of the thymus tissue was resections taken during corrective heart surgery. Each of the donors was a healthy Finnish infant who was undergoing open corrective cardiac surgery for congenital heart defects. Assay: immunoSEQ multiplex PCR; the TCRdb copy retains only in-frame clones and omits some. The sample consists of roughly 86,000 clones, roughly 96% of them appearing once. CDR3 length: 14 residues. Trimming stripped 10 bases from V and 2 bases from J, with 17 bases between. Germline CDR1 LNHDA, CDR2 SQIVND (reference sequence).

The chain uses TRBV19 and TRBJ1-2; D is unclear. The sample comprised thymus tissue. This TCR derives from a boy younger than two with a congenital heart defect but otherwise immunologically healthy. In nucleotides, the CDR3 is TGTGCCACCATCGACCCCCTCGGGAACTATGGCTACACCTTC. Its protein product is CATIDPLGNYGYTF.